This T cell receptor (beta chain) originates from a study of cytomegalovirus exposure and HLA in healthy donors. In the PCR, 60 Vbeta and 13 Jbeta primers were used. The data were produced by immunoSEQ multiplex PCR, yet TCRdb's version contains in-frame clones alone and is incomplete. This sample has about 130,000 clones, with roughly three quarters found just once. Study-wide results and caveats: The study labeled more than 150 TCR beta chains cytomegalovirus-associated. Most of the CMV-associated TCR beta chains (in a later analysis) appeared to be HLA-restricted. About 87% or about 30% of the time was how often most TCR beta V segments were productive, according to an earlier analysis.

This CDR3 has 15 amino acids. Germline V CDR1 and CDR2: LNHDA, SQIVND (reference sequence). V lost 1 base, J lost 7 bases, and 16 bases lay in between. To note about this clone: Its antigen is not identified.

The sequence derives from a young man in good health and CMV-seronegative. The rearrangement joins TRBV19 to TRBJ1-1; possibly TRBD1 for D (6 bases). The sequencing input was PBMCs. The CDR3, as DNA: TGTGCCAGTAGTATAGTTCAGGGGTCATATAATGAAGCTTTCTTT. Protein product: CASSIVQGSYNEAFF.